This T cell receptor (beta chain) derives from a study of T cells in Graves' hyperthyroidism and ophthalmopathy. Study-wide results and limits: Peripheral blood also featured most of the thyroid clonotypes expanded above 0.001. Ophthalmopathy cases were set apart from stable hyperthyroidism by a 13 V-J model.

V shed 6 bases and J 4 bases; nucleotides not matched to a gene: 4. Germline V gene lookup returns CDR1 LGHDT and CDR2 YNNKEL (reference sequence). The CDR3 sequence is 13 residues long. Amplification of TCR beta CDR3 regions used RNA as the template. Primed by the HTBI set, a first-round RT-PCR was run on the TCR CDR3. Each CDR3 protein gets one entry after TCRdb re-called the multiplex PCR reads with MiXCR. The sample consists of about 600,000 distinct CDR3 sequences, around 16% of them appearing once. This clonotype was seen only a few times. What it recognizes is unknown. This sequence joins TRBV3-1 and TRBJ1-1, with TRBD1 identical over 8 bases. Sample: blood. The receptor comes from a woman in her forties with Graves' ophthalmopathy. CDR3 sequence: CASRDRATTEAFF. CDR3 bases: TGTGCCAGCAGGGACAGGGCTACCACTGAAGCTTTCTTT.